The next 25 T cell receptor beta chains were all read from a single sample in a study of blood T cell repertoires in COVID-19. Data came from immunoSEQ multiplex PCR; TCRdb stores just in-frame clones and leaves some out. The sample contains roughly 280,000 clones, around 87% of which appear only once. The sample consisted of PBMCs or T cells enriched from blood (not recorded which). Receptors originate from a woman under 30 who had recovered from COVID-19.

This clone appeared a few times. The rearrangement uses TRBV5-5 and TRBJ1-5, with 9 bases aligning to TRBD1. The CDR3 length is 15 residues. Germline values: CDR1 SGHKS, CDR2 YYEKEE (reference sequence). V shed 1 base and J 7 bases; nucleotides not matched to a gene: 6. CDR3 region: CASSLLQGAGQPQHF. The CDR3 DNA follows: TGTGCCAGCAGCTTGTTACAGGGGGCTGGGCAGCCCCAGCATTTT.

V gene TRBV7-9 combines with J gene TRBJ2-1; possibly TRBD1 for D (5 bases). With 5 bases removed from V and 7 bases from J, the gap between germline ends came to 9 bases. Germline CDR1 SEHNR, CDR2 FQNEAQ (reference sequence). The CDR3 extends over 12 amino acids. CDR3: CASSPDSNEQFF. CDR3 nucleotide sequence: TGTGCCAGCAGCCCAGACAGTAATGAGCAGTTCTTC.

The chain carries TRBV10-3 and TRBJ2-6; 8 bases align to TRBD1. Germline lookup yields CDR1 ENHRY and CDR2 SYGVKD. The CDR3 is 16 residues long. The V and J ends lost 6 bases and 3 bases, in that order; junction bases with no gene match: 7. CDR3 amino acids: CAISPRGPIGANVLTF. DNA of the CDR3: TGTGCCATCAGCCCCAGGGGGCCTATTGGGGCCAACGTCCTGACTTTC.

This clone has more than one count but fewer than ten. The rearrangement joins TRBV7-9 to TRBJ2-7; 7 nucleotides align to TRBD1. CDR3 length: 15 residues. Germline CDR1 and CDR2: SEHNR and FQNEAQ (reference sequence). V lost 5 bases to trimming and J lost 3 bases; unmatched junction nucleotides: 10. The CDR3 spells CASSPRTGAGYEQYF. The CDR3 DNA sequence: TGTGCCAGCAGCCCGCGCACAGGGGCGGGCTACGAGCAGTACTTC.

Notes on this clone: The identical CDR3 is also encoded by other nucleotide sequences in the sample. The rearrangement links TRBV6-5 to TRBJ2-5, with unresolved D. CDR3 size: 11 residues. With 5 bases removed from V and 2 bases from J, the gap between germline ends came to 3 bases. CDR1 and CDR2 from the germline V gene are MNHEY and SVGAGI. CDR3 in DNA: TGTGCCAGCAGTCAACAAGAGACCCAGTACTTC. This encodes CASSQQETQYF.

This chain connects TRBV29-1 to TRBJ1-2; possible D gene TRBD1, 5 bases. Trimming removed 6 bases from V and 6 bases from J, with 17 bases in between. Germline CDR1 and CDR2: SQVTM and ANQGSEA. CDR3 size: 13 residues. CDR3 coding DNA: TGCAGCGTACCACAGGCATCTGGGGATGGCTACACCTTC. Its protein is CSVPQASGDGYTF. Looking up the rest from reference TRBV29-1 and TRBJ1-2 gives the full variable domain: SAVISQKPSRDICQRGTSLTIQCQVDSQVTMMFWYRQQPGQSLTLIATANQGSEATYESGFVIDKFPISRPNLTFSTLTVSNMSPEDSSIYLCSVPQASGDGYTFGSGTRLTVV.

The chain uses TRBV19 and TRBJ2-3; D gene ambiguous. With 3 bases removed from V and 0 bases from J, the gap between germline ends came to 7 bases. Germline V gene data show CDR1 as LNHDA and CDR2 as SQIVND (reference sequence). The CDR3 contains 14 residues. The CDR3 DNA reads as TGTGCCAGTAGTATCTCTCCTAGCACAGATACGCAGTATTTT. Its translation is CASSISPSTDTQYF.

The chain carries TRBV3-1 (or the pseudogene TRBV3-2) and TRBJ1-2; possible D gene TRBD1, 5 bases. Germline CDR1 reads LGHDT; CDR2 reads YNNKEL (reference sequence). CDR3 size: 13 residues. The V gene lost 4 bases and the J gene lost 8 bases, with 14 bases spanning the gap. DNA of the CDR3: TGTGCCAGCAGCCTCATCGACAGTTACGGCTACACCTTC. Protein sequence: CASSLIDSYGYTF.

This chain links TRBV30 with TRBJ2-1, with a weak D call TRBD2 (7 bases). Trimming left V 5 bases short and J 8 bases short, with 22 bases between. CDR3 length: 15 residues. The germline V gene encodes CDR1 GTSNPN and CDR2 SVGIG (reference sequence). The CDR3 DNA reads as TGTGCCTGGGACCCTGGGTGGGGGGGCTCGGATGAGCAGTTCTTC. Its translation: CAWDPGWGGSDEQFF.

Details on this clone: Sequence at one end of the junction differs from germline and may be a read error. This chain connects TRBV10-3 to TRBJ2-7, with D possibly being TRBD2 (5 bases). The CDR3 is 12 amino acids. Germline lookup yields CDR1 ENHRY and CDR2 SYGVKD. CDR3 sequence: CAISGSRESRHF. The DNA of the CDR3 is TGTGCCATCAGTGGATCACGGGAAAGTAGGCACTTC.

V and J are TRBV5-6 and TRBJ1-5, with D maybe TRBD1 (5 bases). The CDR3 loop spans 16 amino acids. V lost 0 bases and J 0 bases, leaving 10 bases between the germline ends. Germline V gene data show CDR1 as SGHDT and CDR2 as YYEEEE. CDR3 coding DNA: TGTGCCAGCAGCTTGGAAGGTGGGGCTAGCAATCAGCCCCAGCATTTT. Translated: CASSLEGGASNQPQHF.

The chain employs TRBV19 and TRBJ2-7; D unresolved. Germline CDR1 and CDR2: LNHDA and SQIVND (reference sequence). The CDR3 runs to 11 residues. Trimming took 10 bases from V and 7 from J, leaving 14 bases between them. CDR3 in amino acids: CATPGLSEQYF. The CDR3 bases are TGTGCCACCCCGGGTTTGAGTGAGCAGTACTTC.

For this clone: The identical CDR3 is also encoded by other nucleotide sequences in the sample. The chain combines TRBV18 with TRBJ2-7, with 11 bases that match TRBD2. With 2 bases clipped from V and 3 bases from J, the junction kept 0 bases outside the gene matches. In germline, CDR1 is KGHSH, CDR2 LQKENI. CDR3 length: 14 residues. CDR3 bases: TGTGCCAGCTCACCAGGGACTAGCGGCTACGAGCAGTACTTC. Translated, it gives CASSPGTSGYEQYF.

This clone was seen a single time. V usage is TRBV9 and J usage is TRBJ2-4; 10 bases fit TRBD1. This CDR3 contains 14 residues. Germline V CDR1 and CDR2: SGDLS, YYNGEE. V lost 0 bases to trimming and J lost 7 bases; unmatched junction nucleotides: 1. The CDR3 is CASSVEGQGNIQYF. Here the CDR3 DNA reads TGTGCCAGCAGCGTAGAGGGACAGGGGAACATTCAGTACTTC.

The V gene is TRBV2, the J gene TRBJ1-6; 9 bases are a match to TRBD1. The CDR3 consists of 15 residues. Germline V gene sequence: CDR1 SNHLY, CDR2 FYNNEI. The V gene end was trimmed by 4 bases and the J gene end by 7 bases; junction bases not matched to a gene: 5. Here the CDR3 reads CASSAIGTGNSPLHF. CDR3 sequence (DNA): TGTGCCAGCAGTGCAATTGGGACAGGGAATTCACCCCTCCACTTT.

The chain employs TRBV27 and TRBJ1-2; D is possibly TRBD1 (6 bases). V lost 5 bases and J 8 bases, leaving 18 bases between the germline ends. Germline CDR1 MNHEY, CDR2 SMNVEV (reference sequence). There are 14 residues in the CDR3. CDR3 region: CASSETGIPYGYTF. DNA of the CDR3: TGTGCCAGCAGTGAAACAGGGATCCCCTACGGCTACACCTTC.

V is TRBV6-2 or TRBV6-3 and J is TRBJ2-7; 11 bases are a match to TRBD2. The trim removed 0 bases at V and 4 bases at J, leaving 5 bases unmatched. The germline V gene has CDR1 MNHEY and CDR2 SVGEGT. The CDR3 totals 16 residues. The CDR3 sequence is CASSYSVLAGDYEQYF. CDR3 nucleotide sequence: TGTGCCAGCAGTTACTCGGTACTAGCGGGGGATTACGAGCAGTACTTC.

This chain links TRBV29-1 with TRBJ1-2; possibly TRBD1 for D (5 bases). With 7 bases removed from V and 6 bases from J, the gap between germline ends came to 21 bases. CDR1 and CDR2 (germline): SQVTM, ANQGSEA. The CDR3 sequence is 14 residues long. The chain's CDR3 is CSAQVGGKSNGYTF. The CDR3 nucleotides are TGCAGCGCCCAGGTCGGGGGAAAGTCTAATGGCTACACCTTC.

V gene TRBV3-1 (or the pseudogene TRBV3-2) combines with J gene TRBJ2-5, with 12 bases aligning to TRBD2. This CDR3 spans 17 amino acids. J was trimmed by 1 base and V by 4 bases; bases with no gene match: 7. Germline V CDR1 and CDR2: LGHDT, YNNKEL (reference sequence). The CDR3 nucleotides read TGTGCCAGCAGCCTTGGACTAGCGGGGCGCGTCCAAGAGACCCAGTACTTC. Its translation: CASSLGLAGRVQETQYF.

The chain combines TRBV6-5 with TRBJ2-5; D is perhaps TRBD2 (6 bases). Trimming cost V 6 bases and J 4 bases, with 18 bases left between them. There are 15 residues in the CDR3. CDR1 and CDR2 from the germline V gene are MNHEY and SVGAGI. Here the CDR3 DNA reads TGTGCCAGCAGGGTCACGGGACTCGCGGCAGAGACCCAGTACTTC. Its translation: CASRVTGLAAETQYF.

The chain links TRBV18 to TRBJ1-2; a weak D match, TRBD1 (6 bases). The CDR3 is made up of 16 amino acids. Trimming removed 1 base at V and 6 bases at J, with 18 bases between. The germline V gene has CDR1 KGHSH and CDR2 LQKENI. Here the CDR3 reads CASSPRNRASQNGYTF. The CDR3 DNA follows: TGTGCCAGCTCACCACGGAACAGGGCGAGCCAGAATGGCTACACCTTC.

J is TRBJ1-1 and V is TRBV5-6; D might be TRBD1 (5 bases). The CDR3 contains 13 residues. The V gene's germline CDR1 is SGHDT and CDR2 YYEEEE. V was clipped by 0 bases and J by 11 bases, with 14 bases between them. The CDR3 spells CASSLAGGAQAFF. In DNA, the CDR3 is TGTGCCAGCAGCTTGGCAGGAGGGGCTCAGGCTTTCTTT. Combining the CDR3 with reference TRBV5-6 and TRBJ1-1 gives the whole variable domain DAGVTQSPTHLIKTRGQQVTLRCSPKSGHDTVSWYQQALGQGPQFIFQYYEEEERQRGNFPDRFSGHQFPNYSSELNVNALLLGDSALYLCASSLAGGAQAFFGQGTRLTVV.

This sequence joins TRBV4-2 and TRBJ2-3, with D perhaps TRBD2 (5 bases). The CDR3 is made up of 16 amino acids. Trimming left V 1 base short and J 2 bases short, with 13 bases between. Germline CDR1 is LGHNA and CDR2 is YNFKEQ. In DNA form, the CDR3 reads TGTGCCAGCAGCCAAGGAGCGGTTGGTTCCACAGATACGCAGTATTTT. Amino acids: CASSQGAVGSTDTQYF.

This clone was counted a single time. The chain links TRBV19 to TRBJ2-1; D is possibly TRBD2 (5 bases). Germline CDR1 LNHDA, CDR2 SQIVND (reference sequence). The CDR3 runs 12 residues. With 3 bases removed from V and 10 bases from J, the gap between germline ends came to 10 bases. The CDR3: CASSILGLEQFF. Here the CDR3 DNA reads TGTGCCAGTAGTATTTTAGGACTGGAGCAGTTCTTC.

The V gene is TRBV15, the J gene TRBJ2-2; TRBD1 matches 8 bases. CDR1 is LNHNV and CDR2 is YYDKDF in the germline V gene (reference sequence). The length of the CDR3 is 17 residues. J lost 2 bases, V lost 7 bases, and 12 bases had no gene match. CDR3 sequence reads: CATTHQGASSNTGELFF. For the CDR3, the DNA is TGTGCCACCACTCACCAGGGGGCGAGTAGTAACACCGGGGAGCTGTTTTTT.